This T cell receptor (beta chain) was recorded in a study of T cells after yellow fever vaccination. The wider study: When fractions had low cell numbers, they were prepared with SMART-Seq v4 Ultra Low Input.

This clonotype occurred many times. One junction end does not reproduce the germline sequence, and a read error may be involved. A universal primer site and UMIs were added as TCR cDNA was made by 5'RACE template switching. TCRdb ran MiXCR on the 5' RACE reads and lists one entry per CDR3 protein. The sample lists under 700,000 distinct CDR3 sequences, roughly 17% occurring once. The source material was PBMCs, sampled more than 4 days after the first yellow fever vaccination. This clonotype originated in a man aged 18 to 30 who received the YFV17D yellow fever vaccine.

CDR3 sequence reads: CASSSGNTGELFF. CDR3 DNA sequence: TGTGCTAGCAGCTCTGGAAACACCGGGGAGCTGTTTTTT. J is TRBJ2-2 and V is TRBV7-7; D is ambiguous. Germline V gene lookup returns CDR1 SSHAT and CDR2 FNYEAQ (reference sequence). CDR3 length equals 13 residues.